What follows describes a single TCR beta chain. Being one base from a much bigger clone, this may be a read error. This record comes from a study of molecular identifiers for immune sequencing clone quantification. The CDR3 covers 13 residues. The V end was cut by 5 bases, the J end by 4 bases, with 9 bases between. A CD8+CD4-CCR7+CD45RA+ phenotype served as the sorting definition for naive CD8 T cells. TCRdb passed the PCR reads through MiXCR, listing each CDR3 protein once. The sample shows approximately 500,000 distinct CDR3 sequences, around 21% of them seen only once. The V call is TRBV12-3 or TRBV12-4, the J call TRBJ1-3; D remains ambiguous. This receptor was obtained from a human donor in good health. Some libraries in this study had Jurkat cell RNA spiked in. Sample: naive CD8+ T cells from blood, with Jurkat cell RNA spiked in. Described subset: FACS-sorted CD8+CD4-CCR7+CD45RA+ naive T cells. The CDR3 sequence is CASSPLIGNTIYF. For the CDR3, the DNA is TGTGCCAGCAGTCCCTTGATCGGAAACACCATATATTTT.